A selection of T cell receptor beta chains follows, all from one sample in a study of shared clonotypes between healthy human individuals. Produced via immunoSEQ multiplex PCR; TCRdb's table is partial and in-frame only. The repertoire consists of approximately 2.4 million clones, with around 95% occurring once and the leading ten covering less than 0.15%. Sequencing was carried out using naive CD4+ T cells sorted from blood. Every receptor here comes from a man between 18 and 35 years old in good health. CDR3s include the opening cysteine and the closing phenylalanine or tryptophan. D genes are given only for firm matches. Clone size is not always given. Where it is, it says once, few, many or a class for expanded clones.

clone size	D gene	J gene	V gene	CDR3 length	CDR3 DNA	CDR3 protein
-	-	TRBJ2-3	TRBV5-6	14	TGTGCCAGCAGCTTGCCGGGTAGCACAGATACGCAGTATTTT	CASSLPGSTDTQYF
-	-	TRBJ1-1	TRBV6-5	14	TGTGCCAGCAGCCGGGGCCCAGGGGACACTGAAGCTTTCTTT	CASSRGPGDTEAFF
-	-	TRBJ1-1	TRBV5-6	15	TGTGCCAGCAGTCCTCCGGGACGGGCGAACACTGAAGCTTTCTTT	CASSPPGRANTEAFF
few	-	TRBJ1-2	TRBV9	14	TGTGCCAGCAGCGTTCGGGGGCTCTGCTATGGCTACACCTTC	CASSVRGLCYGYTF
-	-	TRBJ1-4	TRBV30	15	TGTGCCTGGAGTGTCGGAGGGGCGCAGTCTGAAAAACTGTTTTTT	CAWSVGGAQSEKLFF
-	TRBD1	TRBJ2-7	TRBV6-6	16	TGTGCCAGCAGTTCGGGACAGGAGGTTGAGGGCAACGAGCAGTACTTC	CASSSGQEVEGNEQYF
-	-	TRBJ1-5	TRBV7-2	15	TGTGCCAGCAGCTTAGAACAGGTCGTCAATCAGCCCCAGCATTTT	CASSLEQVVNQPQHF
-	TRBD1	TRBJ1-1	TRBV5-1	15	TGCGCCAGCAGCTCCTCCGGGACAGGGGGCACTGAAGCTTTCTTT	CASSSSGTGGTEAFF
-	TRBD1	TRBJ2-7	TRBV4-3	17	TGCGCCAGCAGCCAAGAGAGGACCGGGACAGGGCTCTACGAGCAGTACTTC	CASSQERTGTGLYEQYF
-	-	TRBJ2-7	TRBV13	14	TGTGCCAGCAGCTTGAGTCTAAACTCCTACGAGCAGTACTTC	CASSLSLNSYEQYF
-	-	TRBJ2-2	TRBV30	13	TGTGCCTGGAGTAGGGCGAACACCGGGGAGCTGTTTTTT	CAWSRANTGELFF
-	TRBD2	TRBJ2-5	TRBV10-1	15	TGCGCCAGCAGTGAGTCCCTAGCGGGCTCGGAGACCCAGTACTTC	CASSESLAGSETQYF
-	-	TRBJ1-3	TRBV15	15	TGTGCCACCAGCAGAGAGCAGGATAAGGGGAACACCATATATTTT	CATSREQDKGNTIYF
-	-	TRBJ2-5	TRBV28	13	TGTGCCAGCGCGGCAGGGGACGTGGAGACCCAGTACTTC	CASAAGDVETQYF
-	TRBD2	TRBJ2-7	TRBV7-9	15	TGTGCCAGCAGCTTAGTCGGTGGACTAGATTCCGAGCAGTACTTC	CASSLVGGLDSEQYF
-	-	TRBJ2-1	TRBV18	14	TGTGCCAGCTCACCACAACCGAGCTACAATGAGCAGTTCTTC	CASSPQPSYNEQFF
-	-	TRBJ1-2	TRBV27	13	TGTGCCAGCAGTTTACGTCAGGGGAATGGCTACACCTTC	CASSLRQGNGYTF
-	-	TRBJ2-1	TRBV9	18	TGTGCCAGCAGCGTAGGAGGCGTATTTGCCGCCATAGGCAATGAGCAGTTCTTC	CASSVGGVFAAIGNEQFF
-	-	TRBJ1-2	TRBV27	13	TGTGCCAGCAGTTTAAGGTGGGACTATAGCTACACCTTC	CASSLRWDYSYTF
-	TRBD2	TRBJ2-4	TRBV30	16	TGTGCCTGGAGCCCTGGTAGCGGGTCTGGGAGAGGCATTCAGTACTTC	CAWSPGSGSGRGIQYF
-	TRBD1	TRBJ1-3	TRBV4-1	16	TGCGCCAGCAGCCGCGGACAGGGGTTGGGTGGAAACACCATATATTTT	CASSRGQGLGGNTIYF
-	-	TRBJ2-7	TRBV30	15	TGTGCCTGGAGTGAGGGACTCCAGATCTTCTACGAGCAGTACTTC	CAWSEGLQIFYEQYF
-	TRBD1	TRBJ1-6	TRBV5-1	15	TGCGCCAGCAGCGAACAGACAGGGGGCGATTCACCCCTCCACTTT	CASSEQTGGDSPLHF
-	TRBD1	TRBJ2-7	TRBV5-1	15	TGCGCCAGCAGCTTGGGTGACAGGGGGCCAGTCGAGCAGTACTTC	CASSLGDRGPVEQYF
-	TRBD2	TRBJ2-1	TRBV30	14	TGTGCCTGGAGTTTACTAGCGGGTAACAATGAGCAGTTCTTC	CAWSLLAGNNEQFF